This T cell receptor beta chain was captured in a study of identical twins. Study-wide findings and caveats: Whereas memory repertoires showed no such difference, abundant cord blood beta clonotypes carried fewer insertions.

Germline lookup yields CDR1 MNHNY and CDR2 SVGAGI (reference sequence). CDR3 length: 14 amino acids. Each CDR3 protein gets one entry after TCRdb re-called the 5' RACE reads with MiXCR. The repertoire includes 1.5 million to 2 million distinct CDR3 sequences, under 35% of them detected once, and more than 0.25% sits in the top ten. Healthy Caucasians supplied all donations. Points on this clonotype: Its antigen is not known. Sequence at one end of the junction differs from germline and may be a read error.

The chain couples TRBV6-6 to TRBJ1-1; D gene unclear. This receptor was taken from a newborn girl in good health. The sample taken for sequencing was cord blood. This CDR3 is CANSYTKSNTEAFF. For the CDR3, the DNA is TGTGCCAACAGTTACACAAAGTCGAACACTGAAGCTTTCTTT.